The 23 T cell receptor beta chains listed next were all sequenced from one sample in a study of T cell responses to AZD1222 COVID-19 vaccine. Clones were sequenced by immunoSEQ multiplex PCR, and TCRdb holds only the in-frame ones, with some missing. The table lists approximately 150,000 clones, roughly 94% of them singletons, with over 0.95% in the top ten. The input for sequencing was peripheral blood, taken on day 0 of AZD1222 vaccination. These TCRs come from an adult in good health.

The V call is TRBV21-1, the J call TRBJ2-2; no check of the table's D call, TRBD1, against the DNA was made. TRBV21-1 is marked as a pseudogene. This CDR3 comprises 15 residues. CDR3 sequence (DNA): TGTGCCAGCAGCAAACCTACAGGGAACACCGGGGAGCTGTTTTTT. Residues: CASSKPTGNTGELFF.

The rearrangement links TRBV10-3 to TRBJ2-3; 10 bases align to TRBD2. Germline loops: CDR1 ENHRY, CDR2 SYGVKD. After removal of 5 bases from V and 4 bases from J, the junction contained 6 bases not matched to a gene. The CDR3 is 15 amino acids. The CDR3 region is CAISSVAGGADTQYF. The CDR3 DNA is TGTGCCATCAGTTCGGTAGCGGGGGGTGCAGATACGCAGTATTTT.

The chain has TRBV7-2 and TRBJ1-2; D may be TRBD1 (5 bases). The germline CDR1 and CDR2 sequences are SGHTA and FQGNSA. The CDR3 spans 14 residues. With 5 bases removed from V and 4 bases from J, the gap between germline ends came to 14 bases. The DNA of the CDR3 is TGTGCCAGCAGCCCTCGGGACCCTCTCTATGGCTACACCTTC. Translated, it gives CASSPRDPLYGYTF.

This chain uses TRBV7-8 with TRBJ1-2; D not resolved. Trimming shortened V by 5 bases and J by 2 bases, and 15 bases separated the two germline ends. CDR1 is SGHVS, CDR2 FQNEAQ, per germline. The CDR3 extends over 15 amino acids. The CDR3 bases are TGTGCCAGCAGCACTACTGGACGGATGAACTATGGCTACACCTTC. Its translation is CASSTTGRMNYGYTF. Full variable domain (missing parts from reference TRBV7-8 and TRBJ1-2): GAGVSQSPRYKVAKRGQDVALRCDPISGHVSLFWYQQALGQGPEFLTYFQNEAQLDKSGLPSDRFFAERPEGSVSTLKIQRTQQEDSAVYLCASSTTGRMNYGYTFGSGTRLTVV.

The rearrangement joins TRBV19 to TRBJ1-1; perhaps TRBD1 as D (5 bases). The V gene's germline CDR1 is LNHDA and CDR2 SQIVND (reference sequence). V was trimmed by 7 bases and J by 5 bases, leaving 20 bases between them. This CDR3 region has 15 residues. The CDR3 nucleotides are TGTGCCAGTATCGACAGAACCGCTATGCGGACTGAAGCTTTCTTT. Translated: CASIDRTAMRTEAFF.

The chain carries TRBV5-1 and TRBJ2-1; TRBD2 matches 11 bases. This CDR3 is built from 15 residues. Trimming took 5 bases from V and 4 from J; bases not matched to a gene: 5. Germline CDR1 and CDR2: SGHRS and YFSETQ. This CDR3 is CASRATSGVYNEQFF. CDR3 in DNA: TGCGCCAGCAGGGCGACTAGCGGGGTTTACAATGAGCAGTTCTTC.

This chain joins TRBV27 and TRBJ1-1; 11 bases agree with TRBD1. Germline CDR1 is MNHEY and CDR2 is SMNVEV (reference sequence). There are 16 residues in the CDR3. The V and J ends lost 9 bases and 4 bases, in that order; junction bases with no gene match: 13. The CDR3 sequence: CASSSGTGGGPTEAFF. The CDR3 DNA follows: TGTGCCAGTTCTTCCGGGACAGGGGGAGGACCCACTGAAGCTTTCTTT.

The CDR3 sequence: CASSNALENSPLHF. For the CDR3, the DNA is TGCGCCAGCAGCAACGCCCTCGAGAATTCACCCCTCCACTTT. The chain couples TRBV5-1 to TRBJ1-6; D unclear. Trimming stripped 4 bases from V and 7 bases from J, with 12 bases between. In germline, CDR1 is SGHRS, CDR2 YFSETQ. This CDR3 has 14 residues. Drawing the rest from reference TRBV5-1 and TRBJ1-6, the complete variable domain is KAGVTQTPRYLIKTRGQQVTLSCSPISGHRSVSWYQQTPGQGLQFLFEYFSETQRNKGNFPGRFSGRQFSNSRSEMNVSTLELGDSALYLCASSNALENSPLHFGNGTRLTVT.

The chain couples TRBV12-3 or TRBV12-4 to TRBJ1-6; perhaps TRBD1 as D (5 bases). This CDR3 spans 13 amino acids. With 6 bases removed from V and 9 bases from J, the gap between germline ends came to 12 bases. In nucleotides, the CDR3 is TGTGCCAGCAGCAATGGTGGGGGTTCACCCCTCCACTTT. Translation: CASSNGGGSPLHF.

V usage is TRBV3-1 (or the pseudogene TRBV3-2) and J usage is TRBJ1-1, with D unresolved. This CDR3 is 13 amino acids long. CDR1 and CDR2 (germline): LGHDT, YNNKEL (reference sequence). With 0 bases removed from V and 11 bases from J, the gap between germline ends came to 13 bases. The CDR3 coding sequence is TGTGCCAGCAGCCAAGATAGTGGGCGCGCCGCTTTCTTT. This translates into CASSQDSGRAAFF.

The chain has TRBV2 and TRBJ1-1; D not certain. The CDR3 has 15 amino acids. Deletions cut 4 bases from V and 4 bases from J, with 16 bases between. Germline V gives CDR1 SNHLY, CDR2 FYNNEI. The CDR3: CASSGSGFKGTEAFF. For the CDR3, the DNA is TGTGCCAGCAGTGGTTCGGGCTTTAAAGGCACTGAAGCTTTCTTT.

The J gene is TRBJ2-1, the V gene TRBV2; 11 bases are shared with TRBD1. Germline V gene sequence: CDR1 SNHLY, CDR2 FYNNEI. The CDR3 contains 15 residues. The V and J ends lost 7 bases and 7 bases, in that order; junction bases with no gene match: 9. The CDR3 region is CASMTDRGLVNEQFF. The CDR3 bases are TGTGCCAGCATGACGGACAGGGGGCTGGTAAATGAGCAGTTCTTC. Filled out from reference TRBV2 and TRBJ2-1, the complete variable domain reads EPEVTQTPSHQVTQMGQEVILRCVPISNHLYFYWYRQILGQKVEFLVSFYNNEISEKSEIFDDQFSVERPDGSNFTLKIRSTKLEDSAMYFCASMTDRGLVNEQFFGPGTRLTVL.

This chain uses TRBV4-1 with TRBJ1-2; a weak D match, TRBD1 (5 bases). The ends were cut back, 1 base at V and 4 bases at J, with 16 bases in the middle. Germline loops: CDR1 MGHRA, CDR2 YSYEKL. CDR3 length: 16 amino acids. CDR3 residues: CASSQADSRGIYGYTF. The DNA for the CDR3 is TGCGCCAGCAGCCAAGCCGACAGCCGAGGGATCTATGGCTACACCTTC.

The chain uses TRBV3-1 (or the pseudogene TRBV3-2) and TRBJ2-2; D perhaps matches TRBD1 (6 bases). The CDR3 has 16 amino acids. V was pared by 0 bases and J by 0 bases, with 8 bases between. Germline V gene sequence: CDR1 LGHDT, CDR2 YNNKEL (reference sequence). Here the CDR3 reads CASSQEWTANTGELFF. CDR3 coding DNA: TGTGCCAGCAGCCAAGAATGGACAGCGAACACCGGGGAGCTGTTTTTT.

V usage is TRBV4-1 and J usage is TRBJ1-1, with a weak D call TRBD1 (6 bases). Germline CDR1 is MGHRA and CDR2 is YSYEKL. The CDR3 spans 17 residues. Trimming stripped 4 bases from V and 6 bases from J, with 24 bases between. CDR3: CASSLYPASGGQAEAFF. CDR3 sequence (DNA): TGCGCCAGCAGCCTTTACCCAGCCTCCGGGGGCCAGGCTGAAGCTTTCTTT.

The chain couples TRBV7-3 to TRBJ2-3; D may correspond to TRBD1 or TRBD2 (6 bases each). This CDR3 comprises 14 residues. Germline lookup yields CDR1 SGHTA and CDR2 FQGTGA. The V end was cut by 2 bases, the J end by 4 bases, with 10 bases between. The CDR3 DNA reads TGTGCCAGCAGCTTATTAGGGGGGCCAGATACGCAGTATTTT. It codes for CASSLLGGPDTQYF. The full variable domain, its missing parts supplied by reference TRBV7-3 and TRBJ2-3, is GAGVSQTPSNKVTEKGKYVELRCDPISGHTALYWYRQSLGQGPEFLIYFQGTGAADDSGLPNDRFFAVRPEGSVSTLKIQRTERGDSAVYLCASSLLGGPDTQYFGPGTRLTVL.

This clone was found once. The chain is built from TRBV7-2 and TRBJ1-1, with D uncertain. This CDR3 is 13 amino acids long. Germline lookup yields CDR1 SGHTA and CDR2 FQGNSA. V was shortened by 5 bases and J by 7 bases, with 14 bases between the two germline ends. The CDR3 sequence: CASSPHPVFEAFF. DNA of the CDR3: TGTGCCAGCAGCCCACACCCGGTATTTGAAGCTTTCTTT. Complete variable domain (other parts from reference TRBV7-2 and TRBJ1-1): GAGVSQSPSNKVTEKGKDVELRCDPISGHTALYWYRQSLGQGLEFLIYFQGNSAPDKSGLPSDRFSAERTGGSVSTLTIQRTQQEDSAVYLCASSPHPVFEAFFGQGTRLTVV.

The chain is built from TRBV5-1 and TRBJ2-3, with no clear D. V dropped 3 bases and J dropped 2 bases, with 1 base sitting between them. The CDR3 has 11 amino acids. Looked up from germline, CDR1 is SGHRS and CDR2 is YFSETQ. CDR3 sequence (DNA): TGCGCCAGCAGCTACACAGATACGCAGTATTTT. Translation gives CASSYTDTQYF.

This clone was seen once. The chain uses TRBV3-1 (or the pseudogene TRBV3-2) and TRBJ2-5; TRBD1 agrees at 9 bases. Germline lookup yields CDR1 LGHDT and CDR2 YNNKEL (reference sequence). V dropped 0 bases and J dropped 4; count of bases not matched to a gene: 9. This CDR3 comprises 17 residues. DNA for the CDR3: TGTGCCAGCAGCCAAGATAAATTTAGGGGACAGGGAGAGACCCAGTACTTC. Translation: CASSQDKFRGQGETQYF.

DNA of the CDR3: TGCGCCAGCAGCCCCCGGGGCGGGGTTAGTATCGGGGAGCTGTTTTTT. This gives the protein CASSPRGGVSIGELFF. This sequence joins TRBV5-1 and TRBJ2-2; D is possibly TRBD2 (6 bases). The germline V gene encodes CDR1 SGHRS and CDR2 YFSETQ. Trimming removed 4 bases from V and 7 bases from J, with 20 bases in between. CDR3 size: 16 residues. The entire variable domain, with the rest obtained from reference TRBV5-1 and TRBJ2-2, is as follows: KAGVTQTPRYLIKTRGQQVTLSCSPISGHRSVSWYQQTPGQGLQFLFEYFSETQRNKGNFPGRFSGRQFSNSRSEMNVSTLELGDSALYLCASSPRGGVSIGELFFGEGSRLTVL.

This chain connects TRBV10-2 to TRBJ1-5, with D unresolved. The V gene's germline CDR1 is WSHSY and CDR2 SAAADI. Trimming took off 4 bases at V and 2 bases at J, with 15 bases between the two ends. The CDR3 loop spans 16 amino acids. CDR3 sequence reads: CASSGRPWEGNQPQHF. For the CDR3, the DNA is TGCGCCAGCAGTGGACGTCCCTGGGAAGGCAATCAGCCCCAGCATTTT.

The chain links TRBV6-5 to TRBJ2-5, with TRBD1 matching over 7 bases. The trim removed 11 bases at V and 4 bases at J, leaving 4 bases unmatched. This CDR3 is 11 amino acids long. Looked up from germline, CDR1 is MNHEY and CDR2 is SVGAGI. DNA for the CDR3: TGTGCCTCGAACAGGGGAGAGACCCAGTACTTC. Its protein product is CASNRGETQYF.

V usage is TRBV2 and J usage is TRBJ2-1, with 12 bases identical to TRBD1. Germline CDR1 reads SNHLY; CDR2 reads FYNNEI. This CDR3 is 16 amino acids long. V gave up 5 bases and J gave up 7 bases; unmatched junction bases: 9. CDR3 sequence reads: CASSSGTGGARNEQFF. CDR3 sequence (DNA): TGTGCCAGCAGTTCCGGGACAGGGGGCGCGAGGAATGAGCAGTTCTTC.